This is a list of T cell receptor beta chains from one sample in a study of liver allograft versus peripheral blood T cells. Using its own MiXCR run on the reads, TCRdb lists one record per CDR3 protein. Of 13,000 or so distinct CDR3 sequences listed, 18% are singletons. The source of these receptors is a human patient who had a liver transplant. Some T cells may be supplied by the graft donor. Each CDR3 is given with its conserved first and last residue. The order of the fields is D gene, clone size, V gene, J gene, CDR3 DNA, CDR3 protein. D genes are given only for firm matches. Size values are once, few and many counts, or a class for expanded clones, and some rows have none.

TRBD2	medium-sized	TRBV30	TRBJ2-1	TGTGCCTGGGATAAATTACTAGCGCGGGTAGGGAATGAGCAGTTCTTC	CAWDKLLARVGNEQFF
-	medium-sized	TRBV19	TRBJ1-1	TGTGCCAGTAGTATCGATGGGACACCGAATGAAGCTTTCTTT	CASSIDGTPNEAFF
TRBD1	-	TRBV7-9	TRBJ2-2	TGTGCCAGCAGCTTTGGACAGGGGACGAACACCGGGGAGCTGTTTTTT	CASSFGQGTNTGELFF
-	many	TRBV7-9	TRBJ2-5	TGTGCCAGCAGCAGATGGGTCGGATCTCAAGAGACCCAGTACTTC	CASSRWVGSQETQYF
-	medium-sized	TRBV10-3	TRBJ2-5	TGTGCCATCAGTGAAGAGGTCGCTGAGACCCAGTACTTC	CAISEEVAETQYF
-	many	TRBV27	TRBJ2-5	TGTGCCAGCAGGACCTACGAGGGTTCAGAGACCCAGTACTTC	CASRTYEGSETQYF
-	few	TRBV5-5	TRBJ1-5	TGTGCCAGCAGCTTGGAATTTGCTGGGCTGCAGCCCCAGCATTTT	CASSLEFAGLQPQHF
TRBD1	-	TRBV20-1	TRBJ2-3	TGCAGTGCTTGGGTACGGGACAGGGCAACAGATACGCAGTATTTT	CSAWVRDRATDTQYF
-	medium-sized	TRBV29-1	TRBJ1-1	TGCAGCGTGTCCTCCGGGGCTCTGGGCACTGAAGCTTTCTTT	CSVSSGALGTEAFF
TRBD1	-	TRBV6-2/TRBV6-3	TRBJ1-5	TGTGCCAGCAGTTACGGGACAGGGTACAATCAGCCCCAGCATTTT	CASSYGTGYNQPQHF
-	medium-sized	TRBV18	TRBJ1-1	TGTGCCAGCTCACCACCAGGGCAGGGGCAGAACACTGAAGCTTTCTTT	CASSPPGQGQNTEAFF
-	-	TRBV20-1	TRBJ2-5	TGCAGTGCTAGGGAAGTGGACACCCAAGAGACCCAGTACTTC	CSAREVDTQETQYF
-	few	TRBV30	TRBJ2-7	TGTGCCTGGAGTGGGACAGTGCGGAACGAGCAGTACTTC	CAWSGTVRNEQYF
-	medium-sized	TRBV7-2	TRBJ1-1	TGTGCCAGCAGCTTAGTGGGGGGTGGAGGAACTGAAGCTTTCTTT	CASSLVGGGGTEAFF
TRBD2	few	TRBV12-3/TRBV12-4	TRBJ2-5	TGTGCCAGCAGGGGACTAGCGGGAGAGACCCAGTACTTC	CASRGLAGETQYF
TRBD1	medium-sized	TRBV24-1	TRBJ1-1	TGTGCCACCAGTGTGCCGGGGACAGGTGAAGCTTTCTTT	CATSVPGTGEAFF
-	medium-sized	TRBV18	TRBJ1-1	TGTGCCAGCTCACCAAAAGGCGGTGGAAACACTGAAGCTTTCTTT	CASSPKGGGNTEAFF
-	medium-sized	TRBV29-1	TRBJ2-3	TGCAGCGTTGAATCCAGGCCGAGCACAGATACGCAGTATTTT	CSVESRPSTDTQYF
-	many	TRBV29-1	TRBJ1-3	TGCAGCGTTGCCATCTCTGGAAACACCATATATTTT	CSVAISGNTIYF
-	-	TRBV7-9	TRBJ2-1	TGTGCCAGCAGCCTCCTCTTTAGGGACCGATTAAATCGGGACTCCTCGAGCTCCTACAATGAGCAGTTCTTC	CASSLLFRDRLNRDSSSSYNEQFF
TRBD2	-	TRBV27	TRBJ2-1	TGTGCCAGCAGTTTACCCAGAGCTAGCGGGACTGTCAATGAGCAGTTCTTC	CASSLPRASGTVNEQFF
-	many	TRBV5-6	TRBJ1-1	TGTGCCAGCAGCTTGCGGGGGAGGGCTGAAGCTTTCTTT	CASSLRGRAEAFF
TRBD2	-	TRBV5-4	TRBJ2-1	TGTGCCAGCAGCTTGGTGGTAGCGGGAGGGACTGAGCAGTTCTTC	CASSLVVAGGTEQFF
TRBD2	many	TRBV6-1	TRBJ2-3	TGTGCCAGCAAGGAGGCGGGAGGGCCCCCAGATACGCAGTATTTT	CASKEAGGPPDTQYF
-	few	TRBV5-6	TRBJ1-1	TGTGCCAGTGCCAACCTGAACACTGAAGCTTTCTTT	CASANLNTEAFF
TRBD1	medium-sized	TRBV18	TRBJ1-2	TGTGCCAGCTCACAACAGGGGAGAGGGTATGGCTACACCTTC	CASSQQGRGYGYTF
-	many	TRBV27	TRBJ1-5	TGTGCCAGCAGTTTGGCCTGGAATCAGCCCCAGCATTTT	CASSLAWNQPQHF
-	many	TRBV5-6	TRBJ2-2	TGTGCCAGCAGCCTACAGGGTCGACGGAACACCGGGGAGCTGTTTTTT	CASSLQGRRNTGELFF
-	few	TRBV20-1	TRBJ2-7	TGCAGTGCTAGAAGGGCTAGCGCCAACTACGAGCAGTACTTC	CSARRASANYEQYF
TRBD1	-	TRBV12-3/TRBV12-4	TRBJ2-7	TGTGCCAGCAGCGGGACAGGAATAGGCTACGAGCAGTACTTC	CASSGTGIGYEQYF
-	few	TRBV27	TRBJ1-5	TGTGCCAGCAGTTCCAACGACCTCACTCTTAGCAATCAGCCCCAGCATTTT	CASSSNDLTLSNQPQHF
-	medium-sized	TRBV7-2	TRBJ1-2	TGTGCCAGCAGAACTACAGGGTACAGCTATGGCTACACCTTC	CASRTTGYSYGYTF
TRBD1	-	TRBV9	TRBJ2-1	TGTGCCAGCCGACCGGGACAGGGATACAATGAGCAGTTCTTC	CASRPGQGYNEQFF
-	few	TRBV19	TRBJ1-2	TGTGCCAGTAGTATAGTCCTCCGGGAGGATGGCTACACCTTC	CASSIVLREDGYTF
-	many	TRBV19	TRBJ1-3	TGTGCCAGTAGTATTGCGGGGGTCGTTTATTTT	CASSIAGVVYF
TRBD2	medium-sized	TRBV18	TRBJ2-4	TGTGCCAGCTCACCCTGGACTAGCGGGATCAGCGGGGGCAAAAACATTCAGTACTTC	CASSPWTSGISGGKNIQYF
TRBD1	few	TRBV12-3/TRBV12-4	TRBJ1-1	TGTGCCAGCAGGCCGGGACAGGGAAACACTGAAGCTTTCTTT	CASRPGQGNTEAFF
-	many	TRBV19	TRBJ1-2	TGTGCCAGTAGTATAGAAAGGAACTATGGCTACACCTTC	CASSIERNYGYTF
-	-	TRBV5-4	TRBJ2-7	TGTGCCAGCAGCCTCCCGCTGGACCAAGCCTACGAGCAGTACTTC	CASSLPLDQAYEQYF
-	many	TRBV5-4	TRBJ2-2	TGTGCCAGCAGTTTCACAGACACCGGGGAGCTGTTTTTT	CASSFTDTGELFF
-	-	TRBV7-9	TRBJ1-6	TGTGCCAGCAGCTTAGGACAGAGCAAGGGGTCCTATAATTCACCCCTCCACTTT	CASSLGQSKGSYNSPLHF
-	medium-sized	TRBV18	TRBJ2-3	TGTGCCAGCTCACCAAGGGGGGATACGCAGTATTTT	CASSPRGDTQYF
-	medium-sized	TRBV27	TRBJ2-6	TGTGCCAGCAGTTTAATCGCCTCTGGGGCCAACGTCCTGACTTTC	CASSLIASGANVLTF
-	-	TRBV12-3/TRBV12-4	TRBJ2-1	TGTGCCAGCAGAAAAAACCGCTTTTCCTACAATGAGCAGTTCTTC	CASRKNRFSYNEQFF
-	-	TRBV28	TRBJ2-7	TGTGCCAGCACGGACCTACAGGGAAAAAACTACGAGCAGTACTTC	CASTDLQGKNYEQYF
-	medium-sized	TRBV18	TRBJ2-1	TGTGCCAGCTCATCCGGACTAAACAATGAGCAGTTCTTC	CASSSGLNNEQFF
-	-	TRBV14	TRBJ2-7	TGTGCCAGCAGCCGTAGGGACGACTCCTACGAGCAGTACTTC	CASSRRDDSYEQYF
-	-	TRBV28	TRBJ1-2	TGTGCCAGCAGTTTGGGGACAACAAACTATGGCTACACCTTC	CASSLGTTNYGYTF
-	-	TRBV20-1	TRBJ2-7	TGCAGTGCTAGGGGCGGAAAAATTACCTACGAGCAGTACTTC	CSARGGKITYEQYF
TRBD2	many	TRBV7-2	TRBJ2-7	TGTGCCAGCAGCTCTACCGGGACTAGCTCCTACGAGCAGTACTTC	CASSSTGTSSYEQYF
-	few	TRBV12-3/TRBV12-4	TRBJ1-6	TGTGCCAGCAGCGGAGGACCTACCGCCCTCCACTTT	CASSGGPTALHF